These T cell receptor beta chains were read from a single sample in a study of control samples from healthy donors and cancer patients. Profiling relied on immunoSEQ multiplex PCR, and the TCRdb table lists in-frame clones only, not all of them. Of approximately 44,000 clones in the sample, roughly three quarters were seen once. Sequenced material: formalin-fixed, paraffin-embedded tissue. The receptors were sampled from a male donor with melanoma. Each CDR3 is given with its conserved first and last residue. Each record gives: clone size, D gene, V gene, J gene, CDR3 protein, CDR3 DNA. The D gene is left open where the match is weak. Clone size, where shown, is once, few, many, or a class for clones that have expanded.

>-|TRBD2|TRBV5-1|TRBJ2-3
CASERGLAGETDTQYF
TGCGCCAGCGAAAGAGGACTAGCGGGAGAGACAGATACGCAGTATTTT
>-|TRBD2|TRBV3-1/TRBV3-2|TRBJ2-5
CASSSRAGGGETQYF
TGTGCCAGCAGCTCAAGAGCGGGAGGAGGAGAGACCCAGTACTTC
>-|TRBD1|TRBV28|TRBJ1-2
CASSLFNRGRLGYTF
TGTGCCAGCAGTTTATTCAACAGGGGGCGCCTCGGCTACACCTTC
>few|-|TRBV14|TRBJ2-7
CASSQFPLPYEQYF
TGTGCCAGCAGCCAATTTCCCCTCCCCTACGAGCAGTACTTC
>-|-|TRBV12-3/TRBV12-4|TRBJ1-4
CASRELTNEKLFF
TGTGCCAGCAGGGAGTTAACTAATGAAAAACTGTTTTTT
>-|TRBD2|TRBV7-8|TRBJ2-3
CASSLAGSVTDTQYF
TGTGCCAGCAGTCTAGCGGGATCCGTCACAGATACGCAGTATTTT
>-|-|TRBV5-4|TRBJ2-2
CASSLGGQSMVELFF
TGTGCCAGCAGCTTGGGGGGGCAGAGTATGGTGGAGCTGTTTTTT
>-|TRBD1|TRBV6-5|TRBJ1-1
CASMRGTAGEAFF
TGTGCCAGCATGAGGGGGACAGCCGGCGAAGCTTTCTTT
>-|TRBD2|TRBV25-1|TRBJ2-3
CASSHGTSGDTQYF
TGTGCCAGCAGTCACGGGACTAGCGGAGATACGCAGTATTTT
>-|-|TRBV18|TRBJ2-3
CASSLLRETSTDTQYF
TGTGCCAGCTCCCTGCTCCGGGAGACTAGCACAGATACGCAGTATTTT
>-|-|TRBV7-9|TRBJ2-1
CASSFLQAYNEQFF
TGTGCCAGCAGCTTTTTACAGGCTTACAATGAGCAGTTCTTC
>-|TRBD2|TRBV23-1|TRBJ2-7
CASSQSTSRTYEQYF
TGCGCCAGCAGTCAATCGACTAGCAGAACCTACGAGCAGTACTTC
>once|-|TRBV6-5|TRBJ1-1
CASKDSHQGYTEAFF
TGTGCCAGCAAGGACTCTCATCAGGGATACACTGAAGCTTTCTTT
>-|-|TRBV5-8|TRBJ1-1
CASSRMVSTGHTEAFF
TGTGCCAGCAGCCGAATGGTCTCGACAGGCCACACTGAAGCTTTCTTT
>few|TRBD1|TRBV5-4|TRBJ2-5
CASSTGQVDETQYF
TGTGCCAGCAGCACGGGACAGGTAGACGAGACCCAGTACTTC
>-|-|TRBV6-6|TRBJ2-7
CASLRQGGNEQYF
TGTGCCAGCCTTCGGCAGGGCGGGAACGAGCAGTACTTC
>-|-|TRBV5-4|TRBJ2-2
CASTDPRDTGELFF
TGTGCCAGCACCGACCCCCGGGACACCGGGGAGCTGTTTTTT
>-|TRBD1|TRBV27|TRBJ2-7
CASGRTGGSEQYF
TGTGCCAGCGGGAGGACAGGGGGCTCCGAGCAGTACTTC
>-|-|TRBV28|TRBJ2-3
CASSSGGSSDTQYF
TGTGCCAGCAGTTCCGGGGGATCCTCAGATACGCAGTATTTT
>-|-|TRBV6-1|TRBJ2-3
CASSGGEVGSTDTQYF
TGTGCCAGCAGTGGAGGGGAGGTGGGATCCACAGATACGCAGTATTTT
>many|TRBD2|TRBV3-1/TRBV3-2|TRBJ2-5
CASSTSGRETQYF
TGTGCCAGCTCGACTAGCGGGAGGGAGACCCAGTACTTC
>-|TRBD1|TRBV28|TRBJ2-7
CASKTAGGVNDEQYF
TGTGCCAGCAAGACCGCAGGGGGCGTTAACGACGAGCAGTACTTC
>-|-|TRBV6-6|TRBJ2-2
CATEEYTGELFF
TGTGCCACAGAAGAGTACACCGGGGAGCTGTTTTTT
>-|TRBD2|TRBV19|TRBJ2-2
CASMSSGSRELFF
TGTGCCAGTATGTCTAGCGGGAGTCGGGAGCTGTTTTTT
>medium-sized|-|TRBV27|TRBJ2-1
CASSFTSGQPNDRQFF
TGTGCCAGCAGTTTTACGTCCGGACAGCCCAATGATCGGCAGTTCTTC
>once|TRBD2|TRBV2|TRBJ2-1
CASRKLADEQFF
TGTGCCAGCAGGAAACTAGCGGATGAGCAATTCTTC
>-|-|TRBV27|TRBJ1-5
CASSLGVGPNQPQHF
TGTGCCAGCAGTTTAGGGGTGGGTCCTAATCAGCCCCAGCATTTT
>-|-|TRBV12-3/TRBV12-4|TRBJ2-3
CASSTFGTDTQYF
TGTGCCAGCAGTACCTTCGGGACAGATACGCAGTATTTT
>-|TRBD2|TRBV4-1|TRBJ2-3
CASSQGGSGRGGSTDTQYF
TGCGCCAGCAGCCAAGGAGGTAGCGGGAGGGGGGGTTCCACAGATACGCAGTATTTT
>-|TRBD2|TRBV11-3|TRBJ2-3
CASSLGVAGFTDTQYF
TGTGCCAGCAGCTTAGGGGTAGCGGGATTCACAGATACGCAGTATTTT
>-|-|TRBV11-2|TRBJ2-1
CASSLRMVVFDEQFF
TGTGCCAGCAGCTTAAGGATGGTGGTTTTTGATGAGCAGTTCTTC
>-|TRBD2|TRBV18|TRBJ2-5
CASSPPTSGSTSDETQYF
TGTGCCAGCTCACCACCGACTAGCGGGAGTACATCTGATGAGACCCAGTACTTC
>once|TRBD2|TRBV6-5|TRBJ2-7
CASRLAGGTYEQYF
TGTGCCAGCAGGCTAGCGGGAGGAACCTACGAGCAGTACTTC
>-|TRBD1|TRBV19|TRBJ2-7
CASSAPGQGAYEQYF
TGTGCCAGTAGTGCGCCGGGACAGGGGGCCTACGAGCAGTACTTC
>many|-|TRBV19|TRBJ2-7
CASSMQGGAYEQYF
TGTGCCAGTAGTATGCAGGGGGGTGCCTACGAGCAGTACTTC
>-|-|TRBV15|TRBJ1-5
CATSRGGPDQPQHF
TGTGCCACCAGCAGAGGGGGGCCTGATCAGCCCCAGCATTTT
>-|TRBD1|TRBV18|TRBJ2-7
CASSPPGPGQGAGEQYF
TGTGCCAGCTCACCACCGGGACCGGGACAGGGGGCAGGAGAGCAGTACTTC
>-|TRBD1|TRBV6-5|TRBJ1-5
CASRTGASNQPQHF
TGTGCCAGCAGGACAGGGGCGAGCAATCAGCCCCAGCATTTT
>many|-|TRBV6-1|TRBJ2-1
CASSEYRLNEQFF
TGTGCCAGCAGTGAATATAGATTAAATGAGCAGTTCTTC
>few|-|TRBV29-1|TRBJ1-2
CSVELKDGLYGYTF
TGCAGCGTTGAACTTAAAGACGGACTCTATGGCTACACCTTC
>few|-|TRBV3-1/TRBV3-2|TRBJ2-5
CASSLRGGGGQETQYF
TGTGCCAGCAGCCTGCGGGGAGGAGGGGGCCAAGAGACCCAGTACTTC
>few|TRBD2|TRBV28|TRBJ2-7
CASISGRVAEQYF
TGTGCCAGCATCTCGGGGAGGGTGGCCGAGCAGTACTTC
>many|TRBD1|TRBV9|TRBJ1-5
CASSVEGARGQPQHF
TGTGCCAGCAGCGTAGAGGGGGCGCGCGGTCAGCCCCAGCATTTT
>-|-|TRBV2|TRBJ2-3
CASREGAATQYF
TGTGCCAGCAGGGAGGGGGCGGCTACGCAGTATTTT
>-|-|TRBV7-2|TRBJ2-3
CASKGTRVSTDTQYF
TGTGCCAGCAAGGGGACCAGGGTGAGCACAGATACGCAGTATTTT
>-|TRBD1|TRBV4-2|TRBJ1-6
CASSQPTGMGSPLHF
TGTGCCAGCAGCCAACCGACAGGGATGGGTTCACCCCTCCACTTT
>-|-|TRBV11-2|TRBJ2-7
CASSSNDEQYF
TGTGCCAGCAGCTCTAACGACGAGCAGTACTTC
>-|-|TRBV28|TRBJ2-1
CASSLGSPDNEQFF
TGTGCCAGCAGTCTCGGGAGTCCCGACAATGAGCAGTTCTTC
>many|-|TRBV6-5|TRBJ2-7
CASSLYRVGYEQYF
TGTGCCAGCAGTCTCTACAGGGTCGGCTACGAGCAGTACTTC
>-|-|TRBV6-2/TRBV6-3|TRBJ2-2
CASSPERETGELFF
TGTGCCAGCAGCCCGGAGAGAGAAACCGGGGAGCTGTTTTTT
>-|-|TRBV7-8|TRBJ2-1
CASSSGQRYNEQFF
TGTGCCAGCAGCTCCGGGCAGCGGTACAATGAGCAGTTCTTC
>once|-|TRBV27|TRBJ2-2
CASRTGTTGELFF
TGTGCCAGCCGTACGGGCACAACTGGGGAGCTGTTTTTT